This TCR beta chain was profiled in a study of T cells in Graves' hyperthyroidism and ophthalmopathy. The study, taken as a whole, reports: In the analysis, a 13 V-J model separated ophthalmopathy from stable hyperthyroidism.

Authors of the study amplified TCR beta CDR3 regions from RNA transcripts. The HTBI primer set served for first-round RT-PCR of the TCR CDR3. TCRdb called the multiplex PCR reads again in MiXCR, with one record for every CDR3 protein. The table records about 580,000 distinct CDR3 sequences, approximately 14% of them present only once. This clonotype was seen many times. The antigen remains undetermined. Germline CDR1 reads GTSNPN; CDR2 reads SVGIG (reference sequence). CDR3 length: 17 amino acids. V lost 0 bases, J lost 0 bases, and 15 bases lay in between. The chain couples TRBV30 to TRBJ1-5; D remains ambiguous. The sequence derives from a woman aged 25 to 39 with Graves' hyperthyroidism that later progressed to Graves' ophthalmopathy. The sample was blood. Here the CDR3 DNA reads TGTGCCTGGAGTGTATCCCCTTGGCCGGCTAGCAATCAGCCCCAGCATTTT. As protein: CAWSVSPWPASNQPQHF.